The source of this TCR beta chain is a study of blood T cell repertoires in COVID-19. Overall study: The United States, Italy and Spain were the sources of the acute and convalescent COVID-19 samples. PBMCs, B-cell-depleted T cells, or T cells provided the cDNA or gDNA that made up the material.

Seattle enrolled patients during active infection and tracked them longitudinally. TCRdb keeps only in-frame clones here, not all; method: immunoSEQ multiplex PCR. Of 300,000 to 450,000 clones in the sample, roughly 90% are singletons; the top ten hold around 2.8%. The source is a woman in her thirties with COVID-19, enrolled during active disease. The sample taken for sequencing was peripheral blood.

CDR3 nucleotides: TGTGCCAGCAGCCCGCACGGACAGGGGATCCACGAGCAGTACTTC. This gives the protein CASSPHGQGIHEQYF. The rearrangement joins TRBV7-9 to TRBJ2-7; 9 nucleotides match TRBD1. The CDR3 has 15 residues. The germline V gene has CDR1 SEHNR and CDR2 FQNEAQ (reference sequence). V lost 5 bases and J lost 5; bases outside the gene matches: 10.